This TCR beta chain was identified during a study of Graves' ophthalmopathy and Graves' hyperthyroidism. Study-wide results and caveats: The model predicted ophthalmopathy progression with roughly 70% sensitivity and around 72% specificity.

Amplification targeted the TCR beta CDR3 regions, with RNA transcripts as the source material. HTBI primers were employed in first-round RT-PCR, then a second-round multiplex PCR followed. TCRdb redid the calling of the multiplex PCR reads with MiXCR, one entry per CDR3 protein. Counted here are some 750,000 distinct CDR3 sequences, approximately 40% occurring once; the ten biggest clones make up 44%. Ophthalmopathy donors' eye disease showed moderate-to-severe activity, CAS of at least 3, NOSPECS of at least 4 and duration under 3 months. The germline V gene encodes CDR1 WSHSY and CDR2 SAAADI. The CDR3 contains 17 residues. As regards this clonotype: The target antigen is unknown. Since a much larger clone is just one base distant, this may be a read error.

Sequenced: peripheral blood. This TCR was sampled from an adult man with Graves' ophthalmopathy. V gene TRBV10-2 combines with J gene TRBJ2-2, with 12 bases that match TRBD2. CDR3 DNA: TGCGCCAGCACCCAGATACTAGCGGGGGGCAACACCGGGGAGCCGTTTTTT. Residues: CASTQILAGGNTGEPFF.